A single sample gave rise to the 25 T cell receptor beta chains below, sequenced in a study of beta chain features in type 1 diabetes. The whole isolated RNA underwent reverse transcription, so sequencing captured expressed TCRB transcripts. Using immunoSEQ multiplex PCR, the repertoire was profiled, and TCRdb retains in-frame clones only, with some absent. Here the sample spans about 290,000 clones, 8% being singletons. The material sequenced was central memory CD4+ T cells from blood. The receptors stem from a woman aged 18-35 years in good health.

A few counts support this clone. J is TRBJ1-2 and V is TRBV6-5; D might be TRBD1 (6 bases). V dropped 10 bases and J dropped 4 bases, with 19 bases sitting between them. Germline V gene sequence: CDR1 MNHEY, CDR2 SVGAGI. The CDR3 has 14 amino acids. CDR3 amino acids: CATQGSGESYGYTF. The CDR3 DNA follows: TGTGCCACCCAGGGGAGCGGCGAAAGCTATGGCTACACCTTC.

The J gene is TRBJ2-7, the V gene TRBV29-1, with TRBD1 matching 8 bases. Trimming at V came to 5 bases and at J to 9 bases, leaving 9 bases not matched to a gene. CDR1 is SQVTM and CDR2 is ANQGSEA in the germline V gene. The length of the CDR3 is 12 residues. The CDR3: CSVPGQGRVQYF. CDR3 DNA sequence: TGCAGCGTTCCAGGACAGGGAAGGGTGCAGTACTTC.

This clone was found a few times. Germline is not matched at one junction end, which may reflect a read error. The chain links TRBV7-7 to TRBJ1-4, with a weak D call TRBD1 (6 bases). Germline values: CDR1 SSHAT, CDR2 FNYEAQ (reference sequence). This CDR3 contains 17 residues. CDR3 bases: TGTGCTAGCAGCTTTCTCACCGGACAGTCGTGGGCCAGAAAACTGTTTTTT. It is translated as CASSFLTGQSWARKLFF.

The rearrangement links TRBV11-2 to TRBJ1-6; no definite D call. The V end was cut by 3 bases, the J end by 7 bases, with 10 bases between. CDR3 size: 14 residues. CDR1 SGHAT and CDR2 FQNNGV come from the germline V gene. The CDR3, as DNA: TGTGCCAGCAGCTTCGGCATGGCCAATTCACCCCTCCACTTT. This gives the protein CASSFGMANSPLHF.

The table lists this clone with a few counts. The V call is TRBV9, the J call TRBJ1-2; D is unresolved. Germline CDR1 SGDLS, CDR2 YYNGEE. The CDR3 runs to 13 residues. V was cut by 0 bases and J by 1 base, with 4 bases left in between. CDR3: CASSVDFNYGYTF. CDR3 nucleotides: TGTGCCAGCAGCGTAGATTTTAACTATGGCTACACCTTC.

This clone was seen more than once but under ten times. The J gene is TRBJ2-2, the V gene TRBV11-3, with TRBD1 as a possible D gene (5 bases). CDR1 is SGHNT, CDR2 YENEEA, per germline. V shed 2 bases and J shed 2 bases, with 9 bases lying between them. The CDR3 has 15 residues. The CDR3 DNA reads TGTGCCAGCAGCTTACGGACATTTAACACCGGGGAGCTGTTTTTT. It codes for CASSLRTFNTGELFF. The full variable domain, its missing parts supplied by reference TRBV11-3 and TRBJ2-2, is EAGVVQSPRYKIIEKKQPVAFWCNPISGHNTLYWYLQNLGQGPELLIRYENEEAVDDSQLPKDRFSAERLKGVDSTLKIQPAELGDSAVYLCASSLRTFNTGELFFGEGSRLTVL.

V is TRBV15 and J is TRBJ1-6; no firm D call. The CDR3 loop spans 12 amino acids. Trimming pared 3 bases from V and 11 bases from J, leaving 8 bases between. Looked up from germline, CDR1 is LNHNV and CDR2 is YYDKDF (reference sequence). CDR3: CATSRNGPPLHF. The DNA of the CDR3 is TGTGCCACCAGCAGGAACGGGCCACCCCTCCACTTT.

Concerning this clone: The junction does not match germline at one end; this may be a read error. V gene TRBV5-1 combines with J gene TRBJ1-2; D perhaps matches TRBD1 (6 bases). Per germline, CDR1 SGHRS and CDR2 YFSETQ. The CDR3 totals 12 residues. This CDR3 is CASSPGEQGIHF. CDR3 sequence (DNA): TGCGCCAGCAGCCCCGGGGAACAGGGAATCCATTTC.

This clone was seen a few times. This rearrangement joins TRBV27 to TRBJ2-3, with TRBD2 identical over 7 bases. Per the germline V gene, CDR1 is MNHEY and CDR2 is SMNVEV (reference sequence). With 6 bases clipped from V and 0 bases from J, the junction kept 9 bases outside the gene matches. This CDR3 has 16 amino acids. CDR3 protein: CASSLIPGGSTDTQYF. CDR3 sequence (DNA): TGTGCCAGCAGCCTGATCCCGGGGGGTAGCACAGATACGCAGTATTTT.

This clone has a handful of counts. The chain is built from TRBV7-3 and TRBJ2-7; possibly TRBD1 or TRBD2 for D (6 bases each). Germline-derived CDR1 and CDR2 are SGHTA and FQGTGA. Between the trimmed V and J ends, which lost 5 bases and 2 bases, there was a span of 13 bases. The CDR3 has 14 residues. CDR3 residues: CASSLEGGPYEQYF. CDR3 sequence (DNA): TGTGCCAGCAGCCTCGAGGGGGGTCCCTACGAGCAGTACTTC.

This clone has a handful of counts. The gene calls are TRBV14 and TRBJ2-1; tentatively, D is TRBD1 or TRBD2 (5 bases each). The CDR3 totals 15 residues. V lost 4 bases to trimming and J lost 6 bases, with 16 bases between them. CDR1 SGHDN and CDR2 FVKESK come from the germline V gene. The chain's CDR3 is CASSRGDPPVNEQFF. The CDR3 DNA reads as TGTGCCAGCAGCCGAGGGGACCCCCCGGTCAATGAGCAGTTCTTC.

At least ten counts were recorded for this clone. The chain links TRBV7-2 to TRBJ2-7; D possibly matches TRBD1 or TRBD2 (5 bases each). The CDR3 runs to 13 residues. Trimming left V 0 bases short and J 7 bases short, with 10 bases between. CDR1 and CDR2 (germline): SGHTA, FQGNSA. The CDR3, as DNA: TGTGCCAGCAGCTTAGCTGGGGGATTTGAGCAGTACGTC. This translates into CASSLAGGFEQYV.

This clone was seen more than once but under ten times. V and J are TRBV2 and TRBJ1-5; the D is unclear. Germline V lookup: CDR1 SNHLY, CDR2 FYNNEI. This CDR3 has 15 amino acids. V was shortened by 6 bases and J by 4 bases, with 16 bases between the two germline ends. In nucleotides, the CDR3 is TGTGCCAGCAGGAAGACACGGCTAATAAATCAGCCCCAGCATTTT. Residues: CASRKTRLINQPQHF.

V is TRBV18 and J is TRBJ2-7; no firm D call. Germline V gene data show CDR1 as KGHSH and CDR2 as LQKENI. The germline V and J ends were trimmed by 3 bases and 5 bases, with 8 bases remaining between them. This CDR3 is built from 12 residues. The CDR3 loop is CASSPDTHEQYV. The CDR3 DNA reads TGTGCCAGCTCACCCGACACCCACGAGCAGTACGTC.

There are many counts of this clone. The V call is TRBV18, the J call TRBJ2-7; 7 positions match TRBD2. Germline loops: CDR1 KGHSH, CDR2 LQKENI. The CDR3 totals 14 residues. V lost 2 bases, J lost 3 bases, and 4 bases stayed unmatched. DNA of the CDR3: TGTGCCAGCTCACCAGGGGCGGGAGTCTACGAGCAGTACTTC. This gives the protein CASSPGAGVYEQYF. Combining the CDR3 with reference TRBV18 and TRBJ2-7 gives the whole variable domain NAGVMQNPRHLVRRRGQEARLRCSPMKGHSHVYWYRQLPEEGLKFMVYLQKENIIDESGMPKERFSAEFPKEGPSILRIQQVVRGDSAAYFCASSPGAGVYEQYFGPGTRLTVT.

The chain employs TRBV19 and TRBJ1-5, with 7 bases matching TRBD1. This CDR3 comprises 12 residues. CDR1 LNHDA and CDR2 SQIVND come from the germline V gene (reference sequence). Trimming took 6 bases from V and 5 from J; bases not matched to a gene: 1. Here the CDR3 reads CASRTGYQPQHF. The CDR3 coding sequence is TGTGCCAGTAGGACAGGGTATCAGCCCCAGCATTTT.

The V call is TRBV2, the J call TRBJ1-1, with D maybe TRBD1 (5 bases). V lost 2 bases to trimming and J lost 1 base, with 14 bases between them. The germline CDR1 and CDR2 sequences are SNHLY and FYNNEI. This CDR3 is built from 16 residues. The chain's CDR3 is CASSERGGRGNTEAFF. CDR3 bases: TGTGCCAGCAGTGAACGGGGCGGAAGGGGGAACACTGAAGCTTTCTTT.

The gene calls are TRBV5-4 and TRBJ2-5; TRBD2 matches 7 bases. V dropped 4 bases and J dropped 3; count of bases not matched to a gene: 9. The germline V gene encodes CDR1 SGHNT and CDR2 YYREEE (reference sequence). The CDR3 has 15 amino acids. CDR3 in amino acids: CASSRTGLVEETQYF. The CDR3 region has the DNA TGTGCCAGCAGCCGAACTGGACTAGTCGAAGAGACCCAGTACTTC.

The chain links TRBV28 to TRBJ1-3; D is ambiguous. In germline, CDR1 is MDHEN, CDR2 SYDVKM. CDR3 length: 17 amino acids. V was cut by 5 bases and J by 0 bases, with 17 bases left in between. This CDR3 is CASSLSYLTRSGNTIYF. The CDR3 nucleotides are TGTGCCAGCAGTCTCTCCTACCTTACACGCTCTGGAAACACCATATATTTT.

The V and J genes are TRBV7-8 and TRBJ2-7; 8 bases agree with TRBD1. Per germline, CDR1 SGHVS and CDR2 FQNEAQ. The CDR3 has 16 amino acids. V lost 1 base, J lost 2 bases, and 7 bases stayed unmatched. DNA of the CDR3: TGTGCCAGCAGCTTAGATCTTCGGGACAGGACCTACGAGCAGTACTTC. It is translated as CASSLDLRDRTYEQYF.

This clone was observed a few times. This chain uses TRBV29-1 with TRBJ2-1; 10 bases align to TRBD2. V lost 5 bases and J lost 5; bases outside the gene matches: 3. The CDR3 extends over 13 amino acids. Germline CDR1 is SQVTM and CDR2 is ANQGSEA. In DNA, the CDR3 is TGCAGCGTTCGGACTAGCGGAAACAATGAGCAGTTCTTC. Protein: CSVRTSGNNEQFF.

The chain links TRBV6-5 to TRBJ2-7, with a tentative D call TRBD1 (6 bases). V dropped 5 bases and J dropped 9 bases, with 17 bases sitting between them. Germline CDR1 and CDR2: MNHEY and SVGAGI. CDR3 size: 13 residues. The CDR3 is CASSESDFRGQYV. As DNA, the CDR3 is TGTGCCAGCAGTGAATCCGATTTCAGGGGGCAGTACGTC.

This CDR3 reads CASSFVGANIQYF. In DNA, the CDR3 is TGCGCCAGCAGCTTCGTGGGCGCGAACATTCAGTACTTC. The chain links TRBV5-1 to TRBJ2-4; D remains unclear. This CDR3 is built from 13 residues. With 2 bases removed from V and 7 bases from J, the gap between germline ends came to 10 bases. Germline assignment: CDR1 SGHRS and CDR2 YFSETQ.

The chain uses TRBV4-2 and TRBJ1-5, with D tentatively TRBD1 (5 bases). The germline V gene has CDR1 LGHNA and CDR2 YNFKEQ. The CDR3 contains 17 residues. V dropped 0 bases and J dropped 6 bases, with 18 bases sitting between them. The CDR3 region is CASSQEGQGGFGQPQHF. The CDR3, as DNA: TGTGCCAGCAGCCAAGAAGGCCAGGGAGGATTCGGTCAGCCCCAGCATTTT.

The chain combines TRBV7-7 with TRBJ2-5; the D call may be TRBD1 or TRBD2 (5 bases each). The germline V gene encodes CDR1 SSHAT and CDR2 FNYEAQ (reference sequence). The V and J ends lost 5 bases and 0 bases respectively, with 13 bases between them. The CDR3 totals 15 residues. The CDR3 DNA is TGTGCCAGCAGCCCGGGACGATCGTACCAAGAGACCCAGTACTTC. Residues: CASSPGRSYQETQYF.